Below are 2 T cell receptor beta chains sequenced from a single sample in a study of T cell responses to AZD1222 COVID-19 vaccine (dated by TCRdb to about 2021). Library preparation used the immunoSEQ multiplex PCR assay. Here the immuneACCESS table is served through TCRdb, limited to in-frame sequences with V and J called. Missing clones are a known gap in these copies; in checked studies unresolved V genes cover under half, and the rest lacks a known reason. In all, the sample holds 100,000 to 110,000 clones, and about 86% of those were seen once. Approximately 15% of the sample goes to the ten largest clones. What this sample's time point label stands for: baseline before first vaccination. This sample comprised peripheral blood, obtained on day 0 of AZD1222 vaccination. The receptors originated from an adult in good health.

The chain joins TRBV12-3 or TRBV12-4 to TRBJ1-1; D possibly corresponds to TRBD1 (5 bases). There are 12 residues in the CDR3. V gave up 7 bases and J gave up 5 bases, with 11 bases separating them. In DNA form, the CDR3 reads TGTGCCAGCATCTTGCCAGGGACTGAAGCTTTCTTT. Amino acid sequence: CASILPGTEAFF.

The chain has TRBV6-5 and TRBJ1-5; TRBD1 is a possible D gene (6 bases). Germline lookup yields CDR1 MNHEY and CDR2 SVGAGI. The CDR3 totals 14 residues. Deletions cut 2 bases from V and 5 bases from J, with 10 bases between. CDR3: CASSYQGTDQPQHF. The CDR3 bases are TGTGCCAGCAGTTACCAGGGGACCGATCAGCCCCAGCATTTT.